This T cell receptor beta chain was captured in a study of post-analysis software for immune sequencing data. Study at large: The disease courses spanned relapsing-remitting, secondary progressive and progressive-relapsing forms of multiple sclerosis. Study-wide findings and caveats: TRBV segments more frequent in patients than in controls numbered roughly 5 and included TRBV5-6, TRBV5-1 and TRBV20-1. Compared with controls, patients showed significantly lower normalized Chao1 diversity.

As for this clonotype: Its antigen is not known.

The CDR3 sequence is 15 residues long. Trimming pared 6 bases from V and 0 bases from J, leaving 15 bases between. Carried by the TCR beta cDNA libraries were unique molecular identifiers. In TCRdb, the PCR reads were re-called with MiXCR into one record per CDR3 protein. The sample lists roughly 600,000 distinct CDR3 sequences, 44% occurring once. What was sequenced was blood. This clonotype originated in a girl aged 10-17 years with multiple sclerosis. The chain combines TRBV12-3 or TRBV12-4 with TRBJ2-7; unclear D gene. The CDR3 region has the DNA TGTGCCAGCAGCCAATCAACGGAAAGCTCCTACGAGCAGTACTTC. Translation: CASSQSTESSYEQYF.